This T cell receptor (beta chain) appears in the sequencing data of a study of low-dose radiotherapy and immunotherapy resistance in tumors. Study summary: Both drugs were delivered intravenously to patients (nivolumab 240 mg every two weeks and ipilimumab 1 mg/kg every six weeks). The 200 mg/m2 dose of intravenous cyclophosphamide was given every two weeks, one day before radiation and immunotherapy.

Trimming left V 1 base short and J 3 bases short, with 13 bases between. Germline assignment: CDR1 SGHTA and CDR2 FQGTGA. The CDR3 runs to 15 residues. The time point: before trial treatment. It was nivolumab, ipilimumab, aspirin, low-dose cyclophosphamide and low-dose radiotherapy that donors received. This clonotype was detected ten times or more. TRAV and TRBV primers primed cDNA for both TCRalpha and TCRbeta. The TCRs were subjected to amplification over around 19 PCR cycles employing a constant-region primer in conjunction with a V-primer adapter. The isolated mRNA underwent amplification through in vitro transcription. MiXCR was run by TCRdb on the reads, yielding one entry per CDR3 protein. Here the sample spans about 64,000 distinct CDR3 sequences, roughly 29% being singletons.

The V and J genes are TRBV7-3 and TRBJ2-7, with a possible D match to TRBD2 (6 bases). This sequence was found in a male donor with rectosigmoid adenocarcinoma. This specimen consisted of PBMCs, obtained before treatment. Here the CDR3 reads CASSLSGNGGYEQYF. CDR3 in DNA: TGTGCCAGCAGCTTAAGCGGGAACGGGGGCTACGAGCAGTACTTC.